These 29 T cell receptor beta chains came from one sample sequenced in a study of blood T cell repertoires in COVID-19. Assay: immunoSEQ multiplex PCR; the TCRdb copy retains only in-frame clones and omits some. The table includes 240,000 or so clones, around 86% detected once. Sequenced material: peripheral blood. The receptors were gathered from a woman aged 25 to 39 who had recovered from COVID-19.

CDR3 in amino acids: CASGGRGFYGYTF. CDR3 sequence (DNA): TGTGCCAGCGGGGGCAGGGGATTCTATGGCTACACCTTC. This chain links TRBV9 with TRBJ1-2; a weak D match, TRBD1 (6 bases). Looked up from germline, CDR1 is SGDLS and CDR2 is YYNGEE. V lost 7 bases and J lost 4, with 14 bases in between. The CDR3 sequence is 13 residues long. The whole variable domain, remainder taken from reference TRBV9 and TRBJ1-2, is DSGVTQTPKHLITATGQRVTLRCSPRSGDLSVYWYQQSLDQGLQFLIQYYNGEERAKGNILERFSAQQFPDLHSELNLSSLELGDSALYFCASGGRGFYGYTFGSGTRLTVV.

This chain joins TRBV7-2 and TRBJ2-1; D perhaps matches TRBD1 (7 bases). The CDR3 is 15 residues long. Trimming cost V 3 bases and J 1 base, with 10 bases left between them. The germline V gene encodes CDR1 SGHTA and CDR2 FQGNSA. The DNA of the CDR3 is TGTGCCAGCAGCTTCAGGGGGGATTCCTACAATGAGCAGTTCTTC. Protein sequence: CASSFRGDSYNEQFF.

The chain carries TRBV9 and TRBJ2-1; 10 bases are shared with TRBD2. This CDR3 has 14 amino acids. V lost 4 bases and J lost 4; bases outside the gene matches: 2. Germline V gene sequence: CDR1 SGDLS, CDR2 YYNGEE. DNA for the CDR3: TGTGCCAGCAGCCCTAGCGGGGGATACAATGAGCAGTTCTTC. It translates to CASSPSGGYNEQFF.

The chain has TRBV2 and TRBJ2-6; TRBD1 is a possible D gene (6 bases). Germline V gene data show CDR1 as SNHLY and CDR2 as FYNNEI. V gave up 7 bases and J gave up 0 bases, with 13 bases separating them. The CDR3 runs to 16 residues. The CDR3, as DNA: TGTGCCAGCAAGGTGGGACAATTCTCTGGGGCCAACGTCCTGACTTTC. Its protein is CASKVGQFSGANVLTF.

This clone was seen a single time. The chain links TRBV19 to TRBJ2-3; 11 bases are a match to TRBD1. Germline assignment: CDR1 LNHDA and CDR2 SQIVND (reference sequence). V dropped 1 base and J dropped 4; count of bases not matched to a gene: 1. The CDR3 consists of 15 residues. The CDR3 DNA is TGTGCCAGTAGTATAGGGACAGGGGGCGCAGATACGCAGTATTTT. Amino acids: CASSIGTGGADTQYF.

This clone appeared a single time. The rearrangement links TRBV12-3 or TRBV12-4 to TRBJ2-3; possible D gene TRBD2, 5 bases. There are 12 residues in the CDR3. Between the trimmed V and J ends, which lost 5 bases and 6 bases, there was a span of 9 bases. CDR3 in amino acids: CASSPAGDTQYF. CDR3 nucleotides: TGTGCCAGCAGTCCCGCGGGCGATACGCAGTATTTT.

The chain's CDR3 is CASSHRLAGPETQYF. CDR3 bases: TGTGCCAGCAGTCACCGACTAGCGGGGCCGGAGACCCAGTACTTC. The chain carries TRBV6-5 and TRBJ2-5; TRBD2 agrees at 11 bases. Trimming cost V 5 bases and J 5 bases; bases outside gene matches: 7. The CDR3 loop spans 15 amino acids. Germline CDR1 reads MNHEY; CDR2 reads SVGAGI.

The chain links TRBV7-9 to TRBJ2-5; 11 bases are shared with TRBD1. The CDR3 has 15 amino acids. J gave up 5 bases and V 7 bases, and 9 bases lay outside the gene matches. Germline V gives CDR1 SEHNR, CDR2 FQNEAQ (reference sequence). CDR3 nucleotides: TGTGCCAGCACCCTTAAGGACAGGGGGCAGGAGACCCAGTACTTC. It is translated as CASTLKDRGQETQYF.

The chain couples TRBV9 to TRBJ2-1, with D possibly matching TRBD2 (6 bases). Trimming took 2 bases from V and 3 from J, leaving 9 bases between them. This CDR3 spans 14 amino acids. The germline V gene has CDR1 SGDLS and CDR2 YYNGEE. CDR3: CASSVGTHYNEQFF. CDR3 DNA: TGTGCCAGCAGCGTGGGGACTCACTACAATGAGCAGTTCTTC.

This clone appeared once. The chain combines TRBV19 with TRBJ1-2; 8 positions agree with TRBD1. CDR1 is LNHDA and CDR2 is SQIVND in the germline V gene (reference sequence). V was pared by 2 bases and J by 4 bases, with 15 bases of the junction left unmatched. The CDR3 extends over 18 amino acids. The DNA for the CDR3 is TGTGCCAGTAGTATACCGGCCGCAGGGGGCGCGTCTTCCTATGGCTACACCTTC. Translated: CASSIPAAGGASSYGYTF.

This chain joins TRBV5-6 and TRBJ1-2; D not certain. There are 14 residues in the CDR3. Looked up from germline, CDR1 is SGHDT and CDR2 is YYEEEE. Between the trimmed V and J ends, which lost 5 bases and 9 bases, there was a span of 20 bases. The CDR3 nucleotides read TGTGCCAGCAGTGCGGTAACTAGGGATGGGAGCTACACCTTC. This codes for CASSAVTRDGSYTF.

This chain links TRBV20-1 with TRBJ2-3, with TRBD1 matching over 9 bases. Trimming took 3 bases from V and 4 from J; bases not matched to a gene: 11. The length of the CDR3 is 16 residues. Germline CDR1 DFQATT, CDR2 SNEGSKA (reference sequence). CDR3 residues: CSASPGTGIFADTQYF. CDR3 bases: TGCAGTGCTAGTCCCGGGACAGGGATTTTCGCAGATACGCAGTATTTT.

The V call is TRBV15, the J call TRBJ1-5; perhaps TRBD1 as D (5 bases). CDR1 is LNHNV and CDR2 is YYDKDF in the germline V gene (reference sequence). The CDR3 is 17 residues long. V lost 1 base to trimming and J lost 2 bases, with 15 bases between them. CDR3 residues: CATSRVVGAGRNQPQHF. As DNA, the CDR3 is TGTGCCACCAGCAGAGTGGTTGGGGCAGGGCGCAATCAGCCCCAGCATTTT.

The chain links TRBV2 to TRBJ2-7; possible D gene TRBD2, 5 bases. V dropped 7 bases and J dropped 0 bases, with 19 bases sitting between them. CDR1 and CDR2 (germline): SNHLY, FYNNEI. The CDR3 sequence is 16 residues long. CDR3 in DNA: TGTGCCAGCACCCAAGACGGGTCGCGGGTCTCCTACGAGCAGTACTTC. Translation gives CASTQDGSRVSYEQYF.

This chain links TRBV9 with TRBJ2-3, with D tentatively TRBD1 (5 bases). Between the trimmed V and J ends, which lost 0 bases and 8 bases, there was a span of 16 bases. Germline assignment: CDR1 SGDLS and CDR2 YYNGEE. The CDR3 has 15 amino acids. Here the CDR3 DNA reads TGTGCCAGCAGCGTAGCTCCAGGACATCCGGGTACGCAGTATTTT. Encoded protein: CASSVAPGHPGTQYF.

The genes are TRBV9 and TRBJ2-5; the match to TRBD2 covers 8 bases. From germline, CDR1 is SGDLS and CDR2 YYNGEE. J was trimmed by 5 bases and V by 3 bases; bases with no gene match: 12. CDR3 size: 16 residues. The CDR3, as DNA: TGTGCCAGCAGCGCACAGAACGGGGAGCGGGAGGAGACCCAGTACTTC. Translated: CASSAQNGEREETQYF.

The chain employs TRBV2 and TRBJ2-7; a weak D match, TRBD1 (7 bases). The CDR3 has 14 residues. Germline V gene data show CDR1 as SNHLY and CDR2 as FYNNEI. V was cut by 7 bases and J by 2 bases, with 15 bases left in between. The CDR3 sequence is CASTPPGGTYEQYF. The CDR3 DNA sequence: TGTGCCAGCACCCCACCAGGGGGGACCTACGAGCAGTACTTC.

V and J are TRBV3-1 (or the pseudogene TRBV3-2) and TRBJ1-4; maybe TRBD1 (5 bases). The germline CDR1 and CDR2 sequences are LGHDT and YNNKEL (reference sequence). Trimming stripped 1 base from V and 3 bases from J, with 6 bases between. The CDR3 has 14 residues. The CDR3 loop is CASSQAGPNEKLFF. DNA of the CDR3: TGTGCCAGCAGCCAAGCAGGGCCTAATGAAAAACTGTTTTTT.

J is TRBJ1-3 and V is TRBV3-1 (or the pseudogene TRBV3-2); D is undetermined. V lost 0 bases and J 5 bases, leaving 2 bases between the germline ends. This CDR3 contains 12 residues. Germline values: CDR1 LGHDT, CDR2 YNNKEL (reference sequence). The CDR3 is CASSQDRNTIYF. As DNA, the CDR3 is TGTGCCAGCAGCCAAGACAGAAACACCATATATTTT.

V usage is TRBV9 and J usage is TRBJ1-5; 8 bases match TRBD1. CDR1 SGDLS and CDR2 YYNGEE come from the germline V gene. V lost 7 bases to trimming and J lost 4 bases; unmatched junction nucleotides: 7. This CDR3 has 14 amino acids. CDR3 coding DNA: TGTGCCAGCGCCCGGACAGGGAGTAATCAGCCCCAGCATTTT. This translates into CASARTGSNQPQHF.

The V gene is TRBV5-1, the J gene TRBJ1-1; D is undetermined. The CDR3 runs to 14 residues. Germline V gene sequence: CDR1 SGHRS, CDR2 YFSETQ. Trimming cost V 4 bases and J 1 base, with 11 bases left between them. The CDR3, as DNA: TGCGCCAGCAGCCTGGACGGTACGAACACTGAAGCTTTCTTT. It translates to CASSLDGTNTEAFF.

This clone was seen only once. The V and J genes are TRBV4-2 and TRBJ2-1; 11 bases are shared with TRBD2. Germline assignment: CDR1 LGHNA and CDR2 YNFKEQ. The CDR3 length is 16 residues. With 3 bases clipped from V and 4 bases from J, the junction kept 5 bases outside the gene matches. CDR3 in amino acids: CASSQAGTSGYNEQFF. The CDR3 nucleotides read TGTGCCAGCAGCCAGGCGGGGACTAGCGGTTACAATGAGCAGTTCTTC.

This clone was recorded once. The V call is TRBV5-4, the J call TRBJ1-5, with D uncertain. This CDR3 spans 13 amino acids. The V end was cut by 0 bases, the J end by 5 bases, with 6 bases between. The germline gives CDR1 SGHNT, CDR2 YYREEE (reference sequence). CDR3 in amino acids: CASSLDGDQPQHF. DNA for the CDR3: TGTGCCAGCAGCTTGGACGGAGATCAGCCCCAGCATTTT.

The chain joins TRBV7-6 to TRBJ2-1, with 9 bases matching TRBD1. The CDR3 consists of 14 residues. V shed 1 base and J 7 bases; nucleotides not matched to a gene: 2. Germline V CDR1 and CDR2: SGHVS, FNYEAQ. CDR3 in DNA: TGTGCCAGCAGCTTAGGGGGGACAGGGAATGAGCAGTTCTTC. It codes for CASSLGGTGNEQFF.

The V call is TRBV3-1 (or the pseudogene TRBV3-2), the J call TRBJ1-5; no clear D gene. This CDR3 is built from 15 residues. The V end was cut by 6 bases, the J end by 0 bases, with 12 bases between. Germline V gene sequence: CDR1 LGHDT, CDR2 YNNKEL (reference sequence). The CDR3 spells CASSWGGFSNQPQHF. CDR3 nucleotide sequence: TGTGCCAGCAGTTGGGGAGGCTTTAGCAATCAGCCCCAGCATTTT.

The rearrangement joins TRBV9 to TRBJ2-2; D is perhaps TRBD1 (6 bases). CDR3 size: 14 residues. Trimming pared 3 bases from V and 4 bases from J, leaving 10 bases between. Germline V gene sequence: CDR1 SGDLS, CDR2 YYNGEE. The CDR3, as DNA: TGTGCCAGCAGCGAGGGGGTTGGCACCGGGGAGCTGTTTTTT. This encodes CASSEGVGTGELFF. Supplemented by reference TRBV9 and TRBJ2-2, the full variable domain reads DSGVTQTPKHLITATGQRVTLRCSPRSGDLSVYWYQQSLDQGLQFLIQYYNGEERAKGNILERFSAQQFPDLHSELNLSSLELGDSALYFCASSEGVGTGELFFGEGSRLTVL.

The chain carries TRBV9 and TRBJ1-5; no clear D gene. The CDR3 runs to 10 residues. The germline V gene encodes CDR1 SGDLS and CDR2 YYNGEE. Trimming left V 2 bases short and J 15 bases short, with 9 bases between. In DNA form, the CDR3 reads TGTGCCAGCAGCGTCCCAGTCCGGCATTTT. Residues: CASSVPVRHF.

The chain has TRBV27 and TRBJ1-6; 7 bases match TRBD1. The CDR3 is 14 amino acids. Trimming at V came to 1 base and at J to 8 bases, leaving 2 bases not matched to a gene. Germline assignment: CDR1 MNHEY and CDR2 SMNVEV (reference sequence). The CDR3 bases are TGTGCCAGCAGTTTATACAGGGGTGATTCACCCCTCCACTTT. Amino acid sequence: CASSLYRGDSPLHF.

V gene TRBV21-1 combines with J gene TRBJ2-5; the D call of TRBD2 is as the table states it, not checked on the DNA. TRBV21-1 is described as a pseudogene. The CDR3 covers 15 residues. The CDR3 DNA reads as TGTGCCAGCAGCCCCCCCCGGGGGGCTGGGGAGACCCAGTACTTC. It is translated as CASSPPRGAGETQYF.